Listed here is a single T cell receptor beta chain. The target antigen is unknown. HIV-negative, healthy adults without recent acute infections or vaccinations were the donors. This sample is drawn from a study of shared clonotypes between healthy human individuals. Study-level findings and limits: Generally, naive subsets (rather than memory subsets) showed larger estimated richness. All-four-donor shared clonotypes had higher generation probabilities than non-shared clonotypes did. There were few donors, and this limited the genetic and exposure-history diversity represented.

Assay used: immunoSEQ multiplex PCR; TCRdb lists only in-frame clones, some missing. The sample includes about 1.5 million clones, 98% seen only once; the top ten take approximately 0.45%. Sequencing was done on a sample of naive CD4+ T cells sorted from blood. The subset denotes: CD45RA+ positively selected. This clonotype was sampled from a man aged 30-40 years in good health.

CDR3 amino acids: CASIRLQGGGTQYF. As DNA, the CDR3 is TGTGCCAGCATCCGTCTTCAGGGCGGCGGTACGCAGTATTTT. The rearrangement uses TRBV11-2 and TRBJ2-3; maybe TRBD1 (5 bases). The CDR3 loop spans 14 amino acids. Deletions cut 7 bases from V and 8 bases from J, with 19 bases between. Germline V gene sequence: CDR1 SGHAT, CDR2 FQNNGV.